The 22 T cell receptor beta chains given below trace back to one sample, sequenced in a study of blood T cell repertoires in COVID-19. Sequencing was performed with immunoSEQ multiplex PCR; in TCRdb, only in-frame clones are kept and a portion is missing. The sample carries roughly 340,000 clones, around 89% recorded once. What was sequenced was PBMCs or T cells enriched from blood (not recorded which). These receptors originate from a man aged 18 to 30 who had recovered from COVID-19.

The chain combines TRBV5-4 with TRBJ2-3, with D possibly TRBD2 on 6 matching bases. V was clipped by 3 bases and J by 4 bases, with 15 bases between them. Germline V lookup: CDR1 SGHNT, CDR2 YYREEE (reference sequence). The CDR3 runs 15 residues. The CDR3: CASSSRREVSDTQYF. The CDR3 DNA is TGTGCCAGCAGCTCCCGGAGGGAGGTGTCAGATACGCAGTATTTT.

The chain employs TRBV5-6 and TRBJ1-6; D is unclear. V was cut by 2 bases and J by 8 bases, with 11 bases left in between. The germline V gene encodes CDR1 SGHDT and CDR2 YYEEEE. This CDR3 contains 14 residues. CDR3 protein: CASSFGEADSPLHF. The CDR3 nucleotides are TGTGCCAGCAGCTTCGGTGAGGCGGATTCACCCCTCCACTTT.

CDR3 in amino acids: CASSVLGQGGSPLHF. In DNA form, the CDR3 reads TGTGCCAGCAGCGTTCTCGGACAGGGCGGATCACCCCTCCACTTT. The J gene is TRBJ1-6, the V gene TRBV9, with 8 bases fitting TRBD1. The CDR3 sequence is 15 residues long. J was trimmed by 10 bases and V by 2 bases; bases with no gene match: 8. Germline V CDR1 and CDR2: SGDLS, YYNGEE.

The CDR3 nucleotides read TGTGCCAGCAGCCGGGCCACAGATACGCAGTATTTT. It translates to CASSRATDTQYF. The rearrangement joins TRBV7-8 to TRBJ2-3, with D unclear. The V gene's germline CDR1 is SGHVS and CDR2 FQNEAQ. The CDR3 sequence is 12 residues long. The ends were cut back, 5 bases at V and 2 bases at J, with 5 bases in the middle.

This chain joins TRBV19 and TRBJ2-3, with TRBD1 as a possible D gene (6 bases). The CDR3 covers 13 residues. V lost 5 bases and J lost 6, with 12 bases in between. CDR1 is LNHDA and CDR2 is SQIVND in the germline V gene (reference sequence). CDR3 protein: CASSPDRPDTQYF. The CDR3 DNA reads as TGTGCCAGTAGTCCCGACAGGCCTGATACGCAGTATTTT.

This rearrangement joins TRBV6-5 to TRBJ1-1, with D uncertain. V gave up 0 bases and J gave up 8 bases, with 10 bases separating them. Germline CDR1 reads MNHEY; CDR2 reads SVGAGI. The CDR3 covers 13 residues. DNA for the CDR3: TGTGCCAGCAGTTACTCGAGCCTGAAGGAAGCTTTCTTT. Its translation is CASSYSSLKEAFF.

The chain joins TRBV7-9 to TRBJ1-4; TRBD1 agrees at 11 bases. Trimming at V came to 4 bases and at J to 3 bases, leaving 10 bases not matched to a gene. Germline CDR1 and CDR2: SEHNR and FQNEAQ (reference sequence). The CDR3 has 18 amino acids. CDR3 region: CASSSTDRGRVSNEKLFF. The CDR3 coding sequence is TGTGCCAGCAGCTCCACGGACAGGGGGCGCGTATCTAATGAAAAACTGTTTTTT.

The CDR3 region has the DNA TGTGCCAGCAGCAAACGGCAGCAGGTGGCAGATACGCAGTATTTT. Translated: CASSKRQQVADTQYF. V gene TRBV9 combines with J gene TRBJ2-3; D is unclear. This CDR3 is built from 15 residues. V lost 4 bases and J lost 4, with 16 bases in between. Germline lookup yields CDR1 SGDLS and CDR2 YYNGEE.

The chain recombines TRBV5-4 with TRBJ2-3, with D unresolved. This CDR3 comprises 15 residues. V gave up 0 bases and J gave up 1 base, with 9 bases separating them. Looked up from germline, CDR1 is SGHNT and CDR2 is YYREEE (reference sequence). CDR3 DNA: TGTGCCAGCAGCTTGGATTTCGGAGGCACAGATACGCAGTATTTT. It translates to CASSLDFGGTDTQYF. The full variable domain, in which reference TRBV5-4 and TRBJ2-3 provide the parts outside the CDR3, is ETGVTQSPTHLIKTRGQQVTLRCSSQSGHNTVSWYQQALGQGPQFIFQYYREEENGRGNFPPRFSGLQFPNYSSELNVNALELDDSALYLCASSLDFGGTDTQYFGPGTRLTVL.

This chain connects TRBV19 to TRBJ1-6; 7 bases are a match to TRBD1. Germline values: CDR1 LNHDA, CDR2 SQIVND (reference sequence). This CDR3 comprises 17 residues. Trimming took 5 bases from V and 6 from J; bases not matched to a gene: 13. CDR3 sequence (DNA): TGTGCCAGTAGTCCATCAAGACCGGGACAGATTAATTCACCCCTCCACTTT. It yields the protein CASSPSRPGQINSPLHF. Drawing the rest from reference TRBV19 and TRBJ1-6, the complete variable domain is DGGITQSPKYLFRKEGQNVTLSCEQNLNHDAMYWYRQDPGQGLRLIYYSQIVNDFQKGDIAEGYSVSREKKESFPLTVTSAQKNPTAFYLCASSPSRPGQINSPLHFGNGTRLTVT.

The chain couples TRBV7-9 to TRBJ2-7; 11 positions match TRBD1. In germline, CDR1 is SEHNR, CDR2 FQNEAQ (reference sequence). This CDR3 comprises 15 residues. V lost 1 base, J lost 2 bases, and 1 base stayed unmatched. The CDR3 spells CASSLGTGGAYEQYF. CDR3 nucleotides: TGTGCCAGCAGCTTAGGGACAGGGGGCGCCTACGAGCAGTACTTC.

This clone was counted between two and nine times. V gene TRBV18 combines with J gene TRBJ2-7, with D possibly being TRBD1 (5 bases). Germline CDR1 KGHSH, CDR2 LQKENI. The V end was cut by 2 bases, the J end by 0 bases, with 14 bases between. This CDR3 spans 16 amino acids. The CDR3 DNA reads TGTGCCAGCTCACCAGCGGTCGGCAGGGCCTCCTACGAGCAGTACTTC. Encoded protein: CASSPAVGRASYEQYF.

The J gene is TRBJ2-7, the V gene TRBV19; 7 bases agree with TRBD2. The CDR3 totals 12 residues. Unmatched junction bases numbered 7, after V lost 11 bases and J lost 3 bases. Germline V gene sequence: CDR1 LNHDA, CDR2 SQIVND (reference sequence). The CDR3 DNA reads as TGTGCCGCCGGCGGGAGAGGCTACGAGCAGTACTTC. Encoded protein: CAAGGRGYEQYF. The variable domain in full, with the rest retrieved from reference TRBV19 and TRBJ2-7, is DGGITQSPKYLFRKEGQNVTLSCEQNLNHDAMYWYRQDPGQGLRLIYYSQIVNDFQKGDIAEGYSVSREKKESFPLTVTSAQKNPTAFYLCAAGGRGYEQYFGPGTRLTVT.

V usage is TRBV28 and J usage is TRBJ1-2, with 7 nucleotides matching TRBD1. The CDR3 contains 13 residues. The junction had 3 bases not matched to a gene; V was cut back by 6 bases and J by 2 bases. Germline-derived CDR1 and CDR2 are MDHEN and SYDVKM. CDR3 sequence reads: CASRTGTNYGYTF. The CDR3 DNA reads TGTGCCAGCAGGACAGGGACCAACTATGGCTACACCTTC.

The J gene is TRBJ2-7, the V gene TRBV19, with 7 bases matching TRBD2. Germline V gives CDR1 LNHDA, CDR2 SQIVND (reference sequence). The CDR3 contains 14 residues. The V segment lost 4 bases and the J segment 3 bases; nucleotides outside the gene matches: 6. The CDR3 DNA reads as TGTGCCAGTAGTACATCTAGCGGAAACTACGAGCAGTACTTC. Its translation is CASSTSSGNYEQYF.

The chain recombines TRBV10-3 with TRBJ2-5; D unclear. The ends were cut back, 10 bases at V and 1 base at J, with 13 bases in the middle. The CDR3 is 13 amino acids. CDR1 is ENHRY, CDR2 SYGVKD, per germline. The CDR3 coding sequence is TGTGCCACCAACAACCAGTTCCAAGAGACCCAGTACTTC. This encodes CATNNQFQETQYF.

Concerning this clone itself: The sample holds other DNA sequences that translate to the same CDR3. Here the CDR3 reads CAWSVRGNEQFF. The CDR3 region has the DNA TGTGCCTGGAGTGTACGGGGTAATGAGCAGTTCTTC. The chain combines TRBV30 with TRBJ2-1; TRBD2 is a possible D gene (5 bases). The CDR3 runs 12 residues. CDR1 GTSNPN and CDR2 SVGIG come from the germline V gene (reference sequence). Deletions cut 0 bases from V and 7 bases from J, with 7 bases between.

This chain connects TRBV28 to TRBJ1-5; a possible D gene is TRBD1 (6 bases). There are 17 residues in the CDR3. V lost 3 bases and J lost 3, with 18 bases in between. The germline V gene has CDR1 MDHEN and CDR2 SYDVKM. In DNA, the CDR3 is TGTGCCAGCAGTTTCCCAAGAGGGGGTACATCCAATCAGCCCCAGCATTTT. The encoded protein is CASSFPRGGTSNQPQHF.

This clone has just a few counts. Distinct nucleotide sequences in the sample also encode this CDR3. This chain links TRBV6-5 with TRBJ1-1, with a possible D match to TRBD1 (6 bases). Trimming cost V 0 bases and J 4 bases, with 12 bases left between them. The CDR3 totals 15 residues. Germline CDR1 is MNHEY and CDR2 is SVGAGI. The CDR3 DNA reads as TGTGCCAGCAGTTACTCTGCGGGGGCGCGCACTGAAGCTTTCTTT. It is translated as CASSYSAGARTEAFF.

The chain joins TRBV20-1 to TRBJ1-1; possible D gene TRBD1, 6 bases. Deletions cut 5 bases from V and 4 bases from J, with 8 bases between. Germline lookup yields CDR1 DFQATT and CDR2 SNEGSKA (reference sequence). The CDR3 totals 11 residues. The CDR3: CSAQTGTEAFF. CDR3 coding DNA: TGCAGTGCTCAGACAGGCACTGAAGCTTTCTTT.

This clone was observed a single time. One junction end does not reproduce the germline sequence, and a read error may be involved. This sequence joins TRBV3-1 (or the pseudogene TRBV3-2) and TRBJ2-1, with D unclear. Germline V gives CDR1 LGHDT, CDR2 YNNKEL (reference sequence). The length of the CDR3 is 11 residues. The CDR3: CASSHYDEQFF. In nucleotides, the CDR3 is TGTGCCAGCAGCCACTACGATGAGCAGTTCTTC.

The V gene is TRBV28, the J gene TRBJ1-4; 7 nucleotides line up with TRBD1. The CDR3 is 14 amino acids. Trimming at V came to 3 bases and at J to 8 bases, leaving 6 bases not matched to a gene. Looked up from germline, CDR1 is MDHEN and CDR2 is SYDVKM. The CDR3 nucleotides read TGTGCCAGCAGTTTTGGGGACAGACGGGAAAAACTGTTTTTT. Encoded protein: CASSFGDRREKLFF.